These T cell receptor beta chains were read from a single sample in a study of beta chain features in type 1 diabetes. The table came from immunoSEQ multiplex PCR; TCRdb's copy has only in-frame clones and leaves some out. The table shows about 220,000 clones, with around 9.9% occurring only once. The material sequenced was central memory CD4+ T cells from blood. These receptors were obtained from a man in his late teens or twenties in good health. Both conserved end residues are part of each CDR3. D genes are given only for firm matches. Size values are once, few and many counts, or a class for expanded clones, and some rows have none.

clone size,D gene,J gene,V gene,CDR3 DNA,CDR3 protein
-,-,TRBJ1-2,TRBV7-8,TGTGCCAGCAGTTCGGGACGCGCTGGCTACACCTTC,CASSSGRAGYTF
few,-,TRBJ2-7,TRBV4-2,TGTGCCAGCAGCCAAGATAGGAGGGGAGTAGGGATCGAGCAGTACTTC,CASSQDRRGVGIEQYF
many,-,TRBJ2-7,TRBV19,TGTGCCAGTAGTATTGGGCCAGGGGCCTCCTACGAGCAGTACTTC,CASSIGPGASYEQYF
few,TRBD1,TRBJ2-4,TRBV4-3,TGCGCCAGCAGCCAAGATCCACTAAACAGGGGGTATGACATTCAGTACTTC,CASSQDPLNRGYDIQYF
-,TRBD2,TRBJ2-3,TRBV4-3,TGCGCCAGCAGCCAGGGGGCTAGCGGGAGGGCAGAAGATACGCAGTATTTT,CASSQGASGRAEDTQYF
-,-,TRBJ2-7,TRBV29-1,TGCAGCGTTACCCCGGGGGGCGGGGTATCCTACGAGCAGTACTTC,CSVTPGGGVSYEQYF
few,-,TRBJ1-1,TRBV29-1,TGCAGCGTTGTGACAGGTTGGGGCGCGAACACTGAAGCTTTCTTT,CSVVTGWGANTEAFF
many,TRBD1,TRBJ2-4,TRBV7-6,TGTGCCAGCAGCTGGGATGACAGGGTCTCGGCCAAAAACATTCAGTACTTC,CASSWDDRVSAKNIQYF
-,-,TRBJ2-1,TRBV12-5,TGTGCTAGTGGGCTGTTACCCAGGTCTGGTCAGGAGCAGTTCTTC,CASGLLPRSGQEQFF
few,-,TRBJ2-3,TRBV2,TGTGCCAGCAGTGAGGGACCCCAGGGACAAGATACGCAGTATTTT,CASSEGPQGQDTQYF
few,-,TRBJ2-3,TRBV7-9,TGTGCCAGCAGCAAGACACCGGACGGATTCACAGATACGCAGTATTTT,CASSKTPDGFTDTQYF
-,-,TRBJ2-6,TRBV2,TGTGCCAGCAGCCAAAAGCGGGTCGCCCTTTCTGGGGCCAACGTCCTGACTTTC,CASSQKRVALSGANVLTF
-,-,TRBJ1-1,TRBV7-2,TGTGCCAGCAGCATAACTGGAGGAATGAACACTGAAGCTTTCTTT,CASSITGGMNTEAFF
few,-,TRBJ2-7,TRBV29-1,TGCAGCGTTGGGTCGTACGAGCAGTACTTC,CSVGSYEQYF
many,TRBD1,TRBJ1-2,TRBV7-6,TGTGCCAGCAACCACTGGGACAGCGGCTACACCTTC,CASNHWDSGYTF
few,TRBD2,TRBJ2-1,TRBV7-2,TGTGCCAGCAGCTTGGCCGGGACTAGCGTCTACAATGAGCAGTTCTTC,CASSLAGTSVYNEQFF
few,TRBD2,TRBJ2-3,TRBV30,TGTGCCTGGAGTGCGGGGGGAGGTGCAGATACGCAGTATTTT,CAWSAGGGADTQYF
-,TRBD2,TRBJ2-5,TRBV7-9,TGTGCCAGCAGCTTATTTTATGGGAGCGGGGCCCAAGAGACCCAGTACTTC,CASSLFYGSGAQETQYF
-,-,TRBJ1-4,TRBV5-1,TGCGCCAGCAGCCTGGACAGCTGGGAAAAACTGTTTTTT,CASSLDSWEKLFF
-,-,TRBJ2-5,TRBV29-1,TGCAGCGTTGCAGACTTTCGGCAGGTTCGGCAAGAGACCCAGTACTTC,CSVADFRQVRQETQYF
-,-,TRBJ2-3,TRBV23-1,TGCGCCAGCAGTCTCCTCCTGGCGGGACGGCGCGGCACAGATACGCAGTATTTT,CASSLLLAGRRGTDTQYF
few,-,TRBJ2-7,TRBV2,TGTGCCAGCAGGTCGGAGACCTACGAGCAGTACTTC,CASRSETYEQYF
few,-,TRBJ2-3,TRBV11-2,TGTGCCAGCAGCTTAGATGGAAGTGTGAATACGCAGTATTTT,CASSLDGSVNTQYF
-,TRBD2,TRBJ2-7,TRBV4-2,TGTGCCAGCAGTCACATAAAAGGGGACGGACTAGCGGGAGACGAGCAGTACTTC,CASSHIKGDGLAGDEQYF
many,TRBD1,TRBJ2-7,TRBV10-3,TGTGCCATCAGTGAGACGGGACAGGGGACCTACGAGCAGTACTTC,CAISETGQGTYEQYF
many,TRBD2,TRBJ2-4,TRBV10-3,TGTGCCTCCTCGCCGGGACTAGCGGGAGGGATAAACATTCAGTACTTC,CASSPGLAGGINIQYF
many,-,TRBJ2-7,TRBV7-8,TGTGCCAGCAGCAAAGGCAGGACCACCCGGGACGAGCAGTACTTC,CASSKGRTTRDEQYF
few,TRBD1,TRBJ1-2,TRBV7-9,TGTGCCAGCAGCTTAGGAGGACAGGAATCTAACTATGGCTACACCTTC,CASSLGGQESNYGYTF
-,-,TRBJ2-7,TRBV7-9,TGTGCCAGCAGCTTACAGGGAAGGAACTACGAGCAGTACTTC,CASSLQGRNYEQYF
-,-,TRBJ2-3,TRBV30,TGTGCCTGGAGCCAAACAGGGATAAATGCAGATACGCAGTATTTT,CAWSQTGINADTQYF
few,TRBD1,TRBJ1-6,TRBV6-5,TGTGCCAGCAGCTGGGACAGGGGTCGTTCACCCCTCCACTTT,CASSWDRGRSPLHF
-,TRBD2,TRBJ2-1,TRBV5-1,TGCGCCAGCAGCCTCATACTAGCGGAGAGATACAATGAGCAGTTCTTC,CASSLILAERYNEQFF
few,-,TRBJ1-3,TRBV30,TGTGCCTGGAGCTGGGACGGGCTCTCTGGAAACACCATATATTTT,CAWSWDGLSGNTIYF
-,-,TRBJ2-3,TRBV5-6,TGTGCCAGCAGCTTGGGTAACAGAGATACGCAGTATTTT,CASSLGNRDTQYF
few,TRBD1,TRBJ2-3,TRBV7-8,TGTGCCAGCAGCCTGGGACGGGGACAGAGCACAGATACGCAGTATTTT,CASSLGRGQSTDTQYF
-,-,TRBJ1-1,TRBV29-1,TGCAGCGCCCGGCAGTTGAGGACTGAAGCTTTCTTT,CSARQLRTEAFF
-,TRBD1,TRBJ2-5,TRBV18,TGTGCCAGCTCACCCCGGGACAGGAGTCAAGAGACCCAGTACTTC,CASSPRDRSQETQYF
few,TRBD2,TRBJ2-3,TRBV7-9,TGTGCCAGCAGCTTGGGACTAGCGGCCACAGATACGCAGTATTTT,CASSLGLAATDTQYF
-,-,TRBJ1-1,TRBV30,TGTGCCTGGAGTCTGGGTCTCGTAAGGAACACTGAAGCTTTCTTT,CAWSLGLVRNTEAFF
few,TRBD1,TRBJ1-2,TRBV9,TGTGCCAGCAGCGTCGGGACAGGGGAGAACTATGGCTACACCTTC,CASSVGTGENYGYTF
-,TRBD2,TRBJ2-1,TRBV5-4,TGTGCCAGCAGCGGGCGGACTAGCGGGACGGCTGAGCAGTTCTTC,CASSGRTSGTAEQFF
-,TRBD1,TRBJ2-5,TRBV25-1,TGTGCCAGCAGTGAATTGGGGACAGGGAGGGGAGAGACCCAGTACTTC,CASSELGTGRGETQYF
few,-,TRBJ1-5,TRBV5-6,TGTGCCAGCAGCCGAGGCGGTTTTGACCTCAATCAGCCCCAGCATTTT,CASSRGGFDLNQPQHF
many,-,TRBJ1-1,TRBV5-6,TGTGCCAGCAGCTTGATTTTTACTGAAGCTTTCTTT,CASSLIFTEAFF